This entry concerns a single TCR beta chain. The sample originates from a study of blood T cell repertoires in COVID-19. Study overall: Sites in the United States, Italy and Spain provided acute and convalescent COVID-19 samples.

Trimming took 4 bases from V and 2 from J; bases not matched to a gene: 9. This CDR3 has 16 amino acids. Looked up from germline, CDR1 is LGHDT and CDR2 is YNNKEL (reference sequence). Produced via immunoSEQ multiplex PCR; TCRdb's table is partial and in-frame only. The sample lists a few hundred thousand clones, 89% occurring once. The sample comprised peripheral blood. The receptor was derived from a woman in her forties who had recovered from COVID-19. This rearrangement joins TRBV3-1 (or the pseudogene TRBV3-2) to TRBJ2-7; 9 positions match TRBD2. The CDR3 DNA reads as TGTGCCAGCAGCCCCCGAGGCGGGGGGGAACCCTACGAGCAGTACTTC. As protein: CASSPRGGGEPYEQYF.